Listed below are T cell receptor beta chains from one sample, sequenced in a study of T cell responses to AZD1222 COVID-19 vaccine. Clones were read by immunoSEQ multiplex PCR, and TCRdb kept only the in-frame ones, dropping some. The table has 110,000 to 150,000 clones, more than 90% seen once. This specimen was peripheral blood, taken on day 0 of AZD1222 vaccination. These receptors all stem from an adult in good health. Both conserved end residues are part of each CDR3. D genes are given only for firm matches.

j_gene	v_gene	d_gene	CDR3aa	CDR3nt
TRBJ2-5	TRBV11-2	TRBD1	CASSQGQGRETQYF	TGTGCCAGCAGCCAAGGACAGGGTCGGGAGACCCAGTACTTC
TRBJ1-3	TRBV18	.	CASSPPTGIGGNTIYF	TGTGCCAGCTCACCACCGACCGGGATCGGTGGAAACACCATATATTTT
TRBJ2-2	TRBV28	TRBD1	CASSPQGGITGELFF	TGTGCCAGCAGTCCACAGGGGGGAATCACCGGGGAGCTGTTTTTT
TRBJ2-1	TRBV4-2	TRBD2	CASSQVIGGSMSYNEQFF	TGTGCCAGCAGCCAAGTTATAGGCGGGAGTATGTCCTACAATGAGCAGTTCTTC
TRBJ2-2	TRBV28	TRBD2	CASTLTSSGLAGVTAGELFF	TGTGCCAGCACCCTTACCTCCTCGGGACTAGCGGGAGTCACAGCCGGGGAGCTGTTTTTT
TRBJ1-6	TRBV15	.	CATSTWLGTPSKLLHF	TGTGCCACCAGCACTTGGTTGGGGACTCCGTCTAAGCTCCTCCACTTT
TRBJ2-1	TRBV3-1/TRBV3-2	TRBD2	CASSPGAFASGRAESYNEQFF	TGTGCCAGCAGCCCCGGGGCGTTTGCTAGCGGGAGGGCCGAATCCTACAATGAGCAGTTCTTC
TRBJ1-5	TRBV7-2	.	CASSLLSGGSNQPQHF	TGTGCCAGCAGCTTATTATCTGGGGGAAGCAATCAGCCCCAGCATTTT
TRBJ1-2	TRBV30	TRBD1	CAWTPGTGHGYTF	TGTGCCTGGACCCCCGGGACAGGGCATGGCTACACCTTC
TRBJ2-3	TRBV7-8	.	CASSSLFGRSDTQYF	TGTGCCAGCAGCTCCCTTTTCGGACGCTCAGATACGCAGTATTTT